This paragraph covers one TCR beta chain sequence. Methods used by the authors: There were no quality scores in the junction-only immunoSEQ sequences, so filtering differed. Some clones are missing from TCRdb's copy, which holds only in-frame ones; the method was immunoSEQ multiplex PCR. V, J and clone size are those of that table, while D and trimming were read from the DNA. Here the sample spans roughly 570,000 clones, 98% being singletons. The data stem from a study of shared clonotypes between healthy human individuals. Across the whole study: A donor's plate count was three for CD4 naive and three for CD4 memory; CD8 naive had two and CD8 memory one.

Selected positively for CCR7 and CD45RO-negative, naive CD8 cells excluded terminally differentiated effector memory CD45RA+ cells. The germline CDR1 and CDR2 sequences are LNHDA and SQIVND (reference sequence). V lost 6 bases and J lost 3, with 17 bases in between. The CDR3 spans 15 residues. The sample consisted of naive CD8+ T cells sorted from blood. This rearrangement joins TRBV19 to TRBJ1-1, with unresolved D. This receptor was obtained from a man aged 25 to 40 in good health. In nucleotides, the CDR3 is TGTGCCAGTAGCACAGCGGCCGGGCTTTACACTGAAGCTTTCTTT. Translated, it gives CASSTAAGLYTEAFF.